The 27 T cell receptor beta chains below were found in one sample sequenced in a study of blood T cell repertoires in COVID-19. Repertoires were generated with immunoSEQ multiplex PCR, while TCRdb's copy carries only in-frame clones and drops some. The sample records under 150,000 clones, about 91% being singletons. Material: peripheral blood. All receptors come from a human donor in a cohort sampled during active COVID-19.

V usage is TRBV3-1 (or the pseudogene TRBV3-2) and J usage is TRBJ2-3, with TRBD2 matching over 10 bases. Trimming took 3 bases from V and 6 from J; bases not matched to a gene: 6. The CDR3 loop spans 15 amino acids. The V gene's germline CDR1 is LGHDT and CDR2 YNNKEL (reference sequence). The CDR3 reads CASSQTSGFGDTQYF. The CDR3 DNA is TGTGCCAGCAGCCAGACTAGCGGGTTTGGGGATACGCAGTATTTT.

The CDR3 DNA is TGTGCCAGCAGCGAGGACAGGGGGCCAGTTCAGCCCCAGCATTTT. The encoded protein is CASSEDRGPVQPQHF. This rearrangement joins TRBV7-6 to TRBJ1-5; TRBD1 matches at 11 bases. From germline, CDR1 is SGHVS and CDR2 FNYEAQ. This CDR3 is built from 15 residues. Trimming took 5 bases from V and 6 from J; bases not matched to a gene: 6.

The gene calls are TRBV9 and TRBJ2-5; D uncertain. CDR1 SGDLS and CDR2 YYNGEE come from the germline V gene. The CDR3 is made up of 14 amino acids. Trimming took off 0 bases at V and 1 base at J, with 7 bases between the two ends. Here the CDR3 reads CASSVAGVQETQYF. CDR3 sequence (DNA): TGTGCCAGCAGCGTAGCAGGCGTCCAAGAGACCCAGTACTTC.

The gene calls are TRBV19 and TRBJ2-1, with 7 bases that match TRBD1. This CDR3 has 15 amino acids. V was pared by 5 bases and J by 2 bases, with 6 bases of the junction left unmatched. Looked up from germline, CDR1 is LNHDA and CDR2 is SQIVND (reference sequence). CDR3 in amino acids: CASSETGQAYNEQFF. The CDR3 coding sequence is TGTGCCAGTAGTGAAACCGGACAGGCCTACAATGAGCAGTTCTTC.

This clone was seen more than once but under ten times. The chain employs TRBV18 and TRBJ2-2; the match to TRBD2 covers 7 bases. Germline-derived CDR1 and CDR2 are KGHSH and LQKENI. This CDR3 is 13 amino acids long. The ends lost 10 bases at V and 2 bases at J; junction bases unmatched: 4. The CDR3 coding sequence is TGTGCCATCGCGGGGGTTAACACCGGGGAGCTGTTTTTT. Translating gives CAIAGVNTGELFF.

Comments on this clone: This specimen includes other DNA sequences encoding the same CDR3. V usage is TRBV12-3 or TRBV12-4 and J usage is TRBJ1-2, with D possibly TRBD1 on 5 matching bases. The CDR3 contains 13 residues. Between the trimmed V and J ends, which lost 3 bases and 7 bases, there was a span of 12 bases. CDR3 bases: TGTGCCAGCAGTTTGGGGCGGGGAGGTGGCTACACCTTC. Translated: CASSLGRGGGYTF.

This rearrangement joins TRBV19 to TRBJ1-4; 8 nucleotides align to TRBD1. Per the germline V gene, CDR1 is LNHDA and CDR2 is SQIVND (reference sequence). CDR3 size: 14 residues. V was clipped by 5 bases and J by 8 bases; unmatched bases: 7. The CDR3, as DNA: TGTGCCAGTAGTTTCCAGGGGGCGCGGGAAAAACTGTTTTTT. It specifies CASSFQGAREKLFF.

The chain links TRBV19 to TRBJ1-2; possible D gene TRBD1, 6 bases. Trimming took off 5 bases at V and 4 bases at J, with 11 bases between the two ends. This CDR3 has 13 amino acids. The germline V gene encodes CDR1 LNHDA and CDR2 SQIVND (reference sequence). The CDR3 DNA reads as TGTGCCAGTAGTGTCGGGACACCCTATGGCTACACCTTC. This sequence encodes CASSVGTPYGYTF. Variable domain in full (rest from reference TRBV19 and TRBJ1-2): DGGITQSPKYLFRKEGQNVTLSCEQNLNHDAMYWYRQDPGQGLRLIYYSQIVNDFQKGDIAEGYSVSREKKESFPLTVTSAQKNPTAFYLCASSVGTPYGYTFGSGTRLTVV.

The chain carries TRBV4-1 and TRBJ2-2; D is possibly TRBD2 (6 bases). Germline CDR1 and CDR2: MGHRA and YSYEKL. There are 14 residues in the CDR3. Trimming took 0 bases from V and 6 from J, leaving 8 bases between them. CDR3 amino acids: CASSQDPGAGELFF. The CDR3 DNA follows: TGCGCCAGCAGCCAAGATCCGGGGGCCGGGGAGCTGTTTTTT.

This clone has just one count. CDR3 sequence: CASSSTGSVRYEQYF. Written as DNA, the CDR3 is TGTGCCAGCAGCTCTACTGGCAGCGTCCGCTACGAGCAGTACTTC. J is TRBJ2-7 and V is TRBV6-5; D remains ambiguous. V was trimmed by 6 bases and J by 3 bases, leaving 18 bases between them. Germline V gene sequence: CDR1 MNHEY, CDR2 SVGAGI. This CDR3 comprises 15 residues.

CDR3 loop: CAIGTDTSYEQYF. The CDR3 DNA reads TGTGCCATCGGAACGGACACCTCCTACGAGCAGTACTTC. The rearrangement links TRBV10-3 to TRBJ2-7; tentative D call: TRBD1 (5 bases). This CDR3 contains 13 residues. V lost 8 bases to trimming and J lost 0 bases, with 11 bases between them. Germline values: CDR1 ENHRY, CDR2 SYGVKD.

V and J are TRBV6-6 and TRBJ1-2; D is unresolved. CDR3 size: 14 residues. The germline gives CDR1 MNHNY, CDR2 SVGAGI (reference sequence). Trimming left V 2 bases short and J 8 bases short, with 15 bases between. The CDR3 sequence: CASSYPGEGGGYTF. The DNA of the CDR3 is TGTGCCAGCAGTTACCCCGGGGAGGGTGGAGGCTACACCTTC.

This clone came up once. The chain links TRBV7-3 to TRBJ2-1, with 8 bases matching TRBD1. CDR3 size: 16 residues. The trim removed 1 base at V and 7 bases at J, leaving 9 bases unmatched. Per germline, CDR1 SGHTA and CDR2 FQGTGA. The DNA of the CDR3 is TGTGCCAGCAGCTTAAGGGCAGGGGGCTCCCCAAATGAGCAGTTCTTC. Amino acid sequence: CASSLRAGGSPNEQFF.

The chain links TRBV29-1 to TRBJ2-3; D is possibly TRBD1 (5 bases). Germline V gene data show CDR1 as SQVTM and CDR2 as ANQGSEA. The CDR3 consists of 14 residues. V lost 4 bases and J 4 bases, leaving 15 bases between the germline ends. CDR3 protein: CSVARQSEADTQYF. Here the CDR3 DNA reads TGCAGCGTTGCCCGACAGTCCGAAGCAGATACGCAGTATTTT.

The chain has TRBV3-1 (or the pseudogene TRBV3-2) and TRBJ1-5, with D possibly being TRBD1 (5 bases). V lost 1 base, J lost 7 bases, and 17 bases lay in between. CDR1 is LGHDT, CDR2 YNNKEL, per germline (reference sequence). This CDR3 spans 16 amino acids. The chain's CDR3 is CASSQVSREGWQPQHF. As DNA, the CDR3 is TGTGCCAGCAGCCAAGTTAGCAGGGAAGGTTGGCAGCCCCAGCATTTT.

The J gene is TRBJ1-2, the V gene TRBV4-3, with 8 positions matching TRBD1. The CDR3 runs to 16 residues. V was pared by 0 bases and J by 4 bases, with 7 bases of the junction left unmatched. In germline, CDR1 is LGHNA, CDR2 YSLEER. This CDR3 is CASSQETGVLPYGYTF. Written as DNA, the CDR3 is TGCGCCAGCAGCCAAGAGACAGGGGTGCTACCCTATGGCTACACCTTC.

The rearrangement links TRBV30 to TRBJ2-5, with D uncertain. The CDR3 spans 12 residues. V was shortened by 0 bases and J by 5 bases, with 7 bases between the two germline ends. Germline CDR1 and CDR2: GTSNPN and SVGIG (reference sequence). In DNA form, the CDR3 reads TGTGCCTGGAGTGTAGAAGCCGAGACCCAGTACTTC. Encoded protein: CAWSVEAETQYF. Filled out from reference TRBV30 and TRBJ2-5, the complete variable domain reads SQTIHQWPATLVQPVGSPLSLECTVEGTSNPNLYWYRQAAGRGLQLLFYSVGIGQISSEVPQNLSASRPQDRQFILSSKKLLLSDSGFYLCAWSVEAETQYFGPGTRLLVL.

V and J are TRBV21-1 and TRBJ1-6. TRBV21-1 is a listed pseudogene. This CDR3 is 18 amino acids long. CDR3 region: CASSKGVREGSYNSPLHF. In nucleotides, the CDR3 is TGTGCCAGCAGCAAAGGGGTGAGGGAAGGTTCCTATAATTCACCCCTCCACTTT.

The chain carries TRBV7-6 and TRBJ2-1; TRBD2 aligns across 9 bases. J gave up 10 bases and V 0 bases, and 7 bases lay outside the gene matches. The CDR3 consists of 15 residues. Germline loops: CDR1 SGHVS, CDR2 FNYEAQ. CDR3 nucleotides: TGTGCCAGCAGCTTAGCTAGCGGGGGACCCACAGAGCAGTTCTTC. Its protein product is CASSLASGGPTEQFF.

DNA of the CDR3: TGTGCCAGCAGCCGTGAGGGACAGGGCGACTATGGCTACACCTTC. Amino acid sequence: CASSREGQGDYGYTF. The chain joins TRBV3-1 (or the pseudogene TRBV3-2) to TRBJ1-2; 9 bases match TRBD1. Looked up from germline, CDR1 is LGHDT and CDR2 is YNNKEL (reference sequence). V was clipped by 4 bases and J by 3 bases; unmatched bases: 6. This CDR3 spans 15 amino acids.

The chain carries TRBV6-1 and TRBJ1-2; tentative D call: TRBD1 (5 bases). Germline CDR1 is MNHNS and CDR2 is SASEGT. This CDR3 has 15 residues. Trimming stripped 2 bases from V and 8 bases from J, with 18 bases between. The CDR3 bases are TGTGCCAGCAGTGAAATGACCAGGGTGGTCAGGGGCTACACCTTC. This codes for CASSEMTRVVRGYTF.

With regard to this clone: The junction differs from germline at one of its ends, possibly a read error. The CDR3 sequence: CASSLGGGQPQHF. CDR3 DNA sequence: TGTGCCAGCAGTTTAGGGGGAGGTCAGCCCCAGCATTTT. This chain uses TRBV11-2 with TRBJ1-5; TRBD1 is a possible D gene (6 bases). This CDR3 has 13 amino acids. CDR1 is SGHAT, CDR2 FQNNGV, per germline.

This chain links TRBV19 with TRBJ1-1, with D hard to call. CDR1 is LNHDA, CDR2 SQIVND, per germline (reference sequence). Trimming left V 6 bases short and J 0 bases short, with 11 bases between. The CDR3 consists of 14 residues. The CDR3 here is CASSEMRLNTEAFF. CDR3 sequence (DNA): TGTGCCAGTAGCGAAATGCGGCTGAACACTGAAGCTTTCTTT.

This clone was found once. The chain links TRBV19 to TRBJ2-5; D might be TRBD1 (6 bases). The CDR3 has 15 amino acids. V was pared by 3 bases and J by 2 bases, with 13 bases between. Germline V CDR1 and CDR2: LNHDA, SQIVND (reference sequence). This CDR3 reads CASSIFGGRQETQYF. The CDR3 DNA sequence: TGTGCCAGTAGTATCTTTGGGGGCAGGCAAGAGACCCAGTACTTC.

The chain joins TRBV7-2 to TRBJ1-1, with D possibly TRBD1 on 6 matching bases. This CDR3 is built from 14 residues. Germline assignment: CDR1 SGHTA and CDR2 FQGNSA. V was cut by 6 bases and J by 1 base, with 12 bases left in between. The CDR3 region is CASRSRTENTEAFF. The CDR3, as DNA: TGTGCCAGCAGATCCAGGACAGAGAACACTGAAGCTTTCTTT.

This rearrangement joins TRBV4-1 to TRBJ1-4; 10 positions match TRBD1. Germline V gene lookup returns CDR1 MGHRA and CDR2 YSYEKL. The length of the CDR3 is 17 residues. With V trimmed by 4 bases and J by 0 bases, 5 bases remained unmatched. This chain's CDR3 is CASSLDGQGATNEKLFF. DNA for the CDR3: TGCGCCAGCAGCCTCGACGGACAGGGGGCAACTAATGAAAAACTGTTTTTT.

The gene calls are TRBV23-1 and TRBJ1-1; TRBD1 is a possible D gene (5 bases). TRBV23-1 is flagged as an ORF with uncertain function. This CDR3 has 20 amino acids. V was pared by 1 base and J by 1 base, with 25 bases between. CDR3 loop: CASSQWRGHSGTLKNTEAFF. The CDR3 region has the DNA TGCGCCAGCAGTCAATGGAGGGGCCACAGTGGGACTCTCAAGAACACTGAAGCTTTCTTT.